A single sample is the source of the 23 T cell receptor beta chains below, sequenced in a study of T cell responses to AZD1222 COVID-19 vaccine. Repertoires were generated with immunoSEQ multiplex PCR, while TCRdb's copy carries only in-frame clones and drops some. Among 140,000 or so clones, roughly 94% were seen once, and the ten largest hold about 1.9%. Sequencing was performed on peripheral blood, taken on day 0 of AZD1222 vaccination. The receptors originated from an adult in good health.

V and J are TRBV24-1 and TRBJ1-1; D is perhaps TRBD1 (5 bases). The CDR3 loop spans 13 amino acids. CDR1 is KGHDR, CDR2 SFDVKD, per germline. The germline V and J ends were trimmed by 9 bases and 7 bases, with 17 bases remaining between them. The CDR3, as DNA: TGTGCCACCTCAATGGCGGGGGTCCGTGAAGCTTTCTTT. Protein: CATSMAGVREAFF.

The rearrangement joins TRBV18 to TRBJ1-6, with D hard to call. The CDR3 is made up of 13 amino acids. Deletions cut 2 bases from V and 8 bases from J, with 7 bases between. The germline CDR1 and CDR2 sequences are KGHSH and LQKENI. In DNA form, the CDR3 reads TGTGCCAGCTCACCATCCCCCCATTCACCCCTCCACTTT. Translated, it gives CASSPSPHSPLHF.

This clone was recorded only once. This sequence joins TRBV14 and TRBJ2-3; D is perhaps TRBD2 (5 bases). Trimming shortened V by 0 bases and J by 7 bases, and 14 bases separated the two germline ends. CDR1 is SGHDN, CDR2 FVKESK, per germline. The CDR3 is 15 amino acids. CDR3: CASSQDLLRGNTQYF. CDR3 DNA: TGTGCCAGCAGCCAAGACCTATTAAGAGGGAATACGCAGTATTTT.

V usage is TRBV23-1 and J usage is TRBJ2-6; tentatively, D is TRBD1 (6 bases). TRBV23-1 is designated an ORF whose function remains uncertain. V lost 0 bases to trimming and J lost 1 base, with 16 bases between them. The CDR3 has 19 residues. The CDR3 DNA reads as TGCGCCAGCAGTCAATCGAGGGGGTCCAGGACGTCTGGGGCCAACGTCCTGACTTTC. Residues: CASSQSRGSRTSGANVLTF.

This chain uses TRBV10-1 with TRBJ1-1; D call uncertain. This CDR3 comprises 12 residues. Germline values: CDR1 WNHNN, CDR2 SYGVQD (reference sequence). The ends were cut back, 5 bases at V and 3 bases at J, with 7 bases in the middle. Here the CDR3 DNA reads TGCGCCAGCAGTAGGTCGGACACTGAAGCTTTCTTT. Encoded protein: CASSRSDTEAFF.

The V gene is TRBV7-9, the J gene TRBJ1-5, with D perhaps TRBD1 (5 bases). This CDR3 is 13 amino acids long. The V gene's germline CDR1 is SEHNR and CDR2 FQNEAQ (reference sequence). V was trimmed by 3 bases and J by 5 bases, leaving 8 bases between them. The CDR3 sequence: CASSLEGHQPQHF. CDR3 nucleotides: TGTGCCAGCAGCTTGGAGGGGCATCAGCCCCAGCATTTT.

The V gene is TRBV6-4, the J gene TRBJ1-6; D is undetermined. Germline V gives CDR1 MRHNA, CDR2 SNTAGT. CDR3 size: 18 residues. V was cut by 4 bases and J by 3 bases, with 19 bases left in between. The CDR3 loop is CASSGSRPPRFYNSPLHF. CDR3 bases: TGTGCCAGCAGTGGCTCCCGACCCCCCCGATTCTATAATTCACCCCTCCACTTT.

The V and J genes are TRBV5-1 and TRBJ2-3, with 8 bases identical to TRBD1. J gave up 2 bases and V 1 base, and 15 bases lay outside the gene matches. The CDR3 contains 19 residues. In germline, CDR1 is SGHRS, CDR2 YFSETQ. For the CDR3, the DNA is TGCGCCAGCAGCTTGTTCCCCCGGGACAGGTTATTCCCCACAGATACGCAGTATTTT. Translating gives CASSLFPRDRLFPTDTQYF.

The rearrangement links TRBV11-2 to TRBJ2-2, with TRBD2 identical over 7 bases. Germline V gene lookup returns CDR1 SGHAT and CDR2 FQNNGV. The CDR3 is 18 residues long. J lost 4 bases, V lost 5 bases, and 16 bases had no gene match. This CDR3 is CASSPAAGRGRSTGELFF. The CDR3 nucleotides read TGTGCCAGCAGCCCAGCAGCTGGGCGGGGGAGGAGCACCGGGGAGCTGTTTTTT.

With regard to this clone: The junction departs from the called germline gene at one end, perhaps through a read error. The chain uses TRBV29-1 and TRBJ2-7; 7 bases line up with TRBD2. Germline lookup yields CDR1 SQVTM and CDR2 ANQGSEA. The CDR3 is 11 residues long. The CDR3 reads CSVEDPGGKHF. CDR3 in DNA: TGCAGCGTTGAAGACCCCGGGGGGAAACACTTC.

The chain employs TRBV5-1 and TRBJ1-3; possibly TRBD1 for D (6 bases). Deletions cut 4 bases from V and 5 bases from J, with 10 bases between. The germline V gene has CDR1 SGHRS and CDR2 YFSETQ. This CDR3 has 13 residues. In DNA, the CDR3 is TGCGCCAGCAGCCAGGGGCCGCGAAACACCATATATTTT. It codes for CASSQGPRNTIYF.

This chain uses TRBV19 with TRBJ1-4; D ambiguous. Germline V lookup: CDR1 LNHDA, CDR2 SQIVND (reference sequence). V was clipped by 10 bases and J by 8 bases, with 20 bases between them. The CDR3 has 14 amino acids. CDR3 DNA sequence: TGTGCCACCGAGCCCCGGGCCCTGGGGGAAAAACTGTTTTTT. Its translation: CATEPRALGEKLFF.

The CDR3 protein is CASSSGLNSYNEQFF. Written as DNA, the CDR3 is TGCGCCAGCAGCTCGGGACTTAACTCCTACAATGAGCAGTTCTTC. The chain uses TRBV5-1 and TRBJ2-1, with a weak D call TRBD2 (6 bases). The CDR3 extends over 15 amino acids. From germline, CDR1 is SGHRS and CDR2 YFSETQ. Trimming removed 3 bases at V and 0 bases at J, with 10 bases between.

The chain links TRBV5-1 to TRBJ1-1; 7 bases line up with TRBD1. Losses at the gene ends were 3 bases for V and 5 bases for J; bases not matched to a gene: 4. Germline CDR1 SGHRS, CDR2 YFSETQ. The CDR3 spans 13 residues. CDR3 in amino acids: CASSYTGVTEAFF. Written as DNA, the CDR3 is TGCGCCAGCAGCTACACAGGGGTTACTGAAGCTTTCTTT.

The CDR3 spells CASSLVFFDGSRAFF. Written as DNA, the CDR3 is TGTGCCAGCAGTTTGGTGTTTTTCGATGGTAGTCGCGCTTTCTTT. The chain has TRBV6-5 and TRBJ1-1, with no clear D. The germline CDR1 and CDR2 sequences are MNHEY and SVGAGI. This CDR3 is built from 15 residues. The V end lost 4 bases, the J end lost 11 bases, and 23 bases lay between the germline ends.

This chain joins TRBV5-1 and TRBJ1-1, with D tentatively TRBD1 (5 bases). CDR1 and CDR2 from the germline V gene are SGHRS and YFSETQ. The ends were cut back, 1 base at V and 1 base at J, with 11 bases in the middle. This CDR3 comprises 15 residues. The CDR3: CASSLSGSWNTEAFF. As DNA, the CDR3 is TGCGCCAGCAGCTTGTCAGGGTCGTGGAACACTGAAGCTTTCTTT.

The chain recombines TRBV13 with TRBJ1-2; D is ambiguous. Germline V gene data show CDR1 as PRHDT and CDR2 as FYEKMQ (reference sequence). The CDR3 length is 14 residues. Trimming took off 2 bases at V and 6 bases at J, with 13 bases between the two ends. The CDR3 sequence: CASSLLSEGDGYTF. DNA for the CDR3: TGTGCCAGCAGCTTACTATCTGAAGGCGATGGCTACACCTTC.

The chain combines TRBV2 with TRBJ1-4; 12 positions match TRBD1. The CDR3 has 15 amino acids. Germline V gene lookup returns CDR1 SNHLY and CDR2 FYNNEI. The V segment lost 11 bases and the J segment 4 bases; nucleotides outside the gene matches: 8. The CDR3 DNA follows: TGTGCCGGGGGACAGGGGGCTGACCTTAATGAAAAACTGTTTTTT. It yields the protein CAGGQGADLNEKLFF.

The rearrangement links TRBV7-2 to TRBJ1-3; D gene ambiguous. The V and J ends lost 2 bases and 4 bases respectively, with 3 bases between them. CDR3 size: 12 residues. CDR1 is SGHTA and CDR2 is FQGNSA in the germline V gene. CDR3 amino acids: CASSLNGNTIYF. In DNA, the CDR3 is TGTGCCAGCAGCTTAAACGGAAACACCATATATTTT. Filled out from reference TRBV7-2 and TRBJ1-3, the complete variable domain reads GAGVSQSPSNKVTEKGKDVELRCDPISGHTALYWYRQSLGQGLEFLIYFQGNSAPDKSGLPSDRFSAERTGGSVSTLTIQRTQQEDSAVYLCASSLNGNTIYFGEGSWLTVV.

CDR3 sequence reads: CASSYSDRGPYEQYF. The CDR3, as DNA: TGTGCCAGCAGTTACTCGGACAGGGGTCCCTACGAGCAGTACTTC. J is TRBJ2-7 and V is TRBV6-2 or TRBV6-3; 9 bases map to TRBD1. V dropped 0 bases and J dropped 2; count of bases not matched to a gene: 2. Germline V gene data show CDR1 as MNHEY and CDR2 as SVGEGT. This CDR3 spans 15 amino acids.

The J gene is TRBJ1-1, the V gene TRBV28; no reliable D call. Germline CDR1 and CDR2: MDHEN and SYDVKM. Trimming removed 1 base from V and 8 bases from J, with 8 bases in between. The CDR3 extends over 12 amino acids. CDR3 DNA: TGTGCCAGCAGTTTATCGAGGGAAGAAGCTTTCTTT. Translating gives CASSLSREEAFF.

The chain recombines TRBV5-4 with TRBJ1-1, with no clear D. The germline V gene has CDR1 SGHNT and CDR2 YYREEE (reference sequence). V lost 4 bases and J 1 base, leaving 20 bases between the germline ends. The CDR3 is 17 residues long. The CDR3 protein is CASSLPATMMGNTEAFF. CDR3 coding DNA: TGTGCCAGCAGCCTGCCCGCCACGATGATGGGGAACACTGAAGCTTTCTTT.

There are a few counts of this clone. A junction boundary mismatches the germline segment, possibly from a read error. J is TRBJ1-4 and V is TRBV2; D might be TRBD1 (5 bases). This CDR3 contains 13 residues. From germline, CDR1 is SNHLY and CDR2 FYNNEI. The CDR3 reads CASSEAVGGRRLF. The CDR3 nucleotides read TGTGCCAGCAGTGAAGCCGTCGGGGGTAGGCGGCTTTTC.